This T cell receptor beta chain originates from a study of beta chain features in type 1 diabetes. Of the isolated RNA, all was reverse transcribed, and so the sequenced material was expressed TCRB transcripts. The data were produced by immunoSEQ multiplex PCR, yet TCRdb's version contains in-frame clones alone and is incomplete. The sample carries approximately 120,000 clones, almost 40% recorded once. Per germline, CDR1 SGHNT and CDR2 YENEEA. V lost 5 bases and J 5 bases, leaving 17 bases between the germline ends. The CDR3 contains 15 residues. Findings of the study overall: PCR might favor shorter templates, equally in patients and controls. Over-representation of high TCR-expressing cells was a possible consequence of cDNA sequencing.

Concerning this clone itself: Its antigen is undetermined.

This chain links TRBV11-3 with TRBJ2-3; possibly TRBD1 for D (6 bases). The clonotype comes from a woman aged 18-29 years in good health. Material: stem cell memory CD4+ T cells from blood. The CDR3 sequence: CASSPRGLQGDTQYF. For the CDR3, the DNA is TGTGCCAGCAGCCCCAGGGGCTTACAAGGAGATACGCAGTATTTT.